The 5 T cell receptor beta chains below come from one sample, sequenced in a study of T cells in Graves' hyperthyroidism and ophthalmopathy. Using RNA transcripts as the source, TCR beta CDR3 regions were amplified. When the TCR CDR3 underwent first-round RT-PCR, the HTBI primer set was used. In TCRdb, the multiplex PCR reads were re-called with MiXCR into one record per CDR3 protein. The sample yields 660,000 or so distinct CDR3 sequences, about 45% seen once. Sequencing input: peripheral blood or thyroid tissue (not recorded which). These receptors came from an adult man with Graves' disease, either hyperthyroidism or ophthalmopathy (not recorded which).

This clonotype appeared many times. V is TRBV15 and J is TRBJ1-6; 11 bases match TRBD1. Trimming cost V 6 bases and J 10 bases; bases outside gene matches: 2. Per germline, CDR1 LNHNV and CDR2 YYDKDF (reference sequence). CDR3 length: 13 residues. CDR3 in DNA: TGTGCCACCAGGGACAGGGGGCTGTCACCCCTCCACTTT. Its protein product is CATRDRGLSPLHF.

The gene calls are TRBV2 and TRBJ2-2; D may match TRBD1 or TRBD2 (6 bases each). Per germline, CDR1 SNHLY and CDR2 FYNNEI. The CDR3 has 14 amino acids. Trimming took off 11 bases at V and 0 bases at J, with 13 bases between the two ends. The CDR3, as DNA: TGTGCCGTAGGGGGGAGTGCGAACACCGGGGAGCTGTTTTTT. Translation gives CAVGGSANTGELFF.

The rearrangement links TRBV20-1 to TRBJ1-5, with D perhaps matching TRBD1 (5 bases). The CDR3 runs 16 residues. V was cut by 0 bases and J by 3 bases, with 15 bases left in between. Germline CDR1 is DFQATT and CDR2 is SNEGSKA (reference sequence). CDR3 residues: CSARDPQGGNNQPQHF. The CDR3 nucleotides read TGCAGTGCTAGAGATCCCCAGGGAGGGAACAATCAGCCCCAGCATTTT.

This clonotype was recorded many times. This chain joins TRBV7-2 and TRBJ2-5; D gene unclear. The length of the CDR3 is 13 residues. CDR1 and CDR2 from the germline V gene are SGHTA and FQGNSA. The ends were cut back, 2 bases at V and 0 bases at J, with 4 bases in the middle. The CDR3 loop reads CASSLLHQETQYF. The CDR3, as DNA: TGTGCCAGCAGCTTACTCCACCAAGAGACCCAGTACTTC.

DNA of the CDR3: TGTGCCAGCAGCGTAACGGGGGGGGTCGGGACCCAGTACTTC. It yields the protein CASSVTGGVGTQYF. The chain uses TRBV9 and TRBJ2-5; TRBD2 agrees at 8 bases. Germline V gene sequence: CDR1 SGDLS, CDR2 YYNGEE. This CDR3 contains 14 residues. J lost 7 bases, V lost 1 base, and 6 bases had no gene match.